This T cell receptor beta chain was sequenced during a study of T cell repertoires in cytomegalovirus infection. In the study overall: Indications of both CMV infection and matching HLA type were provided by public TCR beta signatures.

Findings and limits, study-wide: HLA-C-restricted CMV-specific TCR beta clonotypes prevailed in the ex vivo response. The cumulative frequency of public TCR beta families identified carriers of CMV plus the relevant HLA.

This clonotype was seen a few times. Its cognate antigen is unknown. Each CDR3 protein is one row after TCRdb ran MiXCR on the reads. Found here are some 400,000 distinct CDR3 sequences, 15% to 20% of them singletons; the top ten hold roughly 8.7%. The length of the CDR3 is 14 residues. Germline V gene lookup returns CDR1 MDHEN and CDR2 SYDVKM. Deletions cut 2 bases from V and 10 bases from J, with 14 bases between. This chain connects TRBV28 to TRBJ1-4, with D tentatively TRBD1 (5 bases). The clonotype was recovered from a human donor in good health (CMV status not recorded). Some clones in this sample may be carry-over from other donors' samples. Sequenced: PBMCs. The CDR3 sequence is CASSLGGDLGKLFF. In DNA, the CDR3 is TGTGCCAGCAGTTTAGGAGGGGATCTAGGAAAACTGTTTTTT.